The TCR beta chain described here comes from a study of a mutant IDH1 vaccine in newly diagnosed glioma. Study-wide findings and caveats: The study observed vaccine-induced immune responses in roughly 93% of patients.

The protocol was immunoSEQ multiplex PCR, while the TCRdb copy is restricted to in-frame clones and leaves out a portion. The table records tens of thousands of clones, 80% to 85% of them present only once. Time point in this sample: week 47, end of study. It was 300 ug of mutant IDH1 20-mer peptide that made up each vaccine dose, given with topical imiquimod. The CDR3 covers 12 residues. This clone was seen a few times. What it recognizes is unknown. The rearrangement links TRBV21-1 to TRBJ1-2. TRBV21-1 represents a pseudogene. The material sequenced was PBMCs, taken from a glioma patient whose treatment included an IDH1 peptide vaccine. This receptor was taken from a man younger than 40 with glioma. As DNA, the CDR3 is TGTGCCAGCAGCAAAGGACACTATGGCTACACCTTC. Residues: CASSKGHYGYTF.